This paragraph reports one T cell receptor (beta chain). The clone's antigen remains unknown. No base-level quality is on record; no much larger clone is a single base apart. The source of the sample is a study of naive and memory T cell subsets (dated by TCRdb to 2015 to 2018). About the full investigation: The study applied an open-source, UMI-based TCR alpha and beta sequencing pipeline to sorted naive and memory peripheral blood T cell subsets. Complete agreement was observed between the functional CMV T cell responses and the IgG serology results. RNA was DNase-treated and reverse transcribed with TCR constant-region primers, mostly using SuperScript III.

Study-level results and caveats: Clonotypes were defined as single alpha or beta chain sequences, not paired alpha/beta receptors. RNA-based TCR counts may be affected by expression changes linked to T cell activation and differentiation. Following error correction, more than 95% of naive TCR sequences occurred only once, which made naive abundance distributions much steeper than those of memory subsets. The repertoire findings for the naive and memory subsets could not be validated against a ground truth, as none was available. In both CD4 and CD8 cells, the Gini index increased while Shannon and inverse Simpson diversity decreased from naive through CM, EM and EMRA. TCR abundance followed a power law with an exponent that was different for naive and memory subsets but consistent across the three individuals.

From the second PCR step on, the TCR alpha and beta chain libraries were amplified in separate reactions. The CMV status of each donor was determined by measuring IFNgamma production from CD4+ T cells after fresh PBMCs had been stimulated overnight with CMV viral lysate. Using Miltenyi beads, CD4 T cells were first positively selected, and CD8 T cells were then positively selected from the CD4-negative fraction. Cells were stained for CD3, CD4, CD8, CD45RA, CD27 and a live/dead dye and were sorted on a BD Aria II into four subsets based on CD45RA and CD27. Effector memory cells were sorted as CD45RA-CD27-, whereas EMRA cells were sorted as CD45RA+CD27-. A few healthy volunteers provided blood, and each donor's sample was split into CD4 and CD8 T cells and then further divided into four differentiation subsets. Around 130 ml of peripheral blood was collected from each donor, and PBMC were isolated from the blood using Ficoll-Paque PLUS density-gradient centrifugation. Sorted cells were lysed in RLT buffer, and RNA was extracted with a Qiagen RNeasy kit and stored at -80°C.

As encoded in the germline V gene (reference sequence), CDR1 is GTSNPN while CDR2 is SVGIG. V was cut back by 0 bases and J by 10 bases, leaving a gap of 15 bases between them. Spanning cysteine to phenylalanine, the CDR3 consists of 13 amino acids. The read is trimmed to its CDR3 DNA, 39 bases read in frame from base 1. The method behind the library was UMI-ligation and nested PCR. An equimolar mix of two oligonucleotides covering both TRBC1 and TRBC2 was used as the beta constant-region primer. A single-stranded oligonucleotide bearing the SP2 primer plus a 12-nucleotide UMI was ligated onto the 3' end of the cDNA by T4 RNA ligase 1. Four rounds of PCR, combining the SP2 primer with nested alpha and beta constant-region primers, were used to amplify the ligated cDNA. The ligation reaction was kept at 16 degrees C for roughly 18-24 hours. PCR2 was typically performed as a SYBR Green qPCR and was stopped at a predetermined threshold so that over-amplification was prevented. Apart from the first purification, every purification step used Agencourt AMPure XP magnetic beads. Library quantification was done by Qubit, followed by a TapeStation check on which the main peak was expected at around 650 bp. Pooled libraries were sequenced on an Illumina MiSeq using v2 2x251 paired-end kits, and typically about 0.9-2.1 million reads were obtained per sample. Each sample's library went into the pool at roughly 4.4 nM, and 5-7% PhiX was added to help with cluster recognition. As for the authors' bioinformatics: Decombinator assigned V and J genes to Demultiplexor-processed FASTQ reads by tag matching, allowing a single base-pair mismatch. By using UMIs, Collapsinator corrected both sequencing errors and the frequency errors caused by PCR heterogeneity. CDR3Translator translated TCRs and extracted CDR3s from the conserved cysteine to the FGXG phenylalanine, flagging non-productive sequences. Repertoires were subsampled to equal numbers of UMI-defined TCRs before Gini, Shannon entropy and inverse Simpson indices were calculated. Clonotype abundance distributions were fitted to a power law by maximum likelihood within the linear range. On one naive CD8 sample, the pipeline and MIGEC gave similar UMI counts, unique TCR numbers and clonal distributions. Repertoires were searched for some 7,000 CMV-associated CDR3 sequences compiled from VDJdb and a published dataset. The raw public reads went through TCRdb reprocessing: fastp at Q25, MiXCR clone calling, in-frame beta chains kept. Rows matching on CDR3 protein sequence are summarized as one entry with the most common DNA and genes. These V and J calls are TCRdb output, not the study's own analysis. The sample has roughly 27,000 distinct CDR3 sequences on record, about 10% of them singletons. The top ten constitute around a sixth of the sample.

The source material was effector memory CD4+ T cells from blood. Per the publication, the cell subset or site label means: effector memory, CD45RA- CD27-. The rearrangement joined TRBV30 to TRBJ1-1, with no reliable assignment of the D segment. This receptor was obtained from a human donor in good health. The nucleotide sequence reads TGTGCCTGGAGTGTACTCGGTTCCAAGGGAGCTTTCTTT. Its amino acids are CAWSVLGSKGAFF.